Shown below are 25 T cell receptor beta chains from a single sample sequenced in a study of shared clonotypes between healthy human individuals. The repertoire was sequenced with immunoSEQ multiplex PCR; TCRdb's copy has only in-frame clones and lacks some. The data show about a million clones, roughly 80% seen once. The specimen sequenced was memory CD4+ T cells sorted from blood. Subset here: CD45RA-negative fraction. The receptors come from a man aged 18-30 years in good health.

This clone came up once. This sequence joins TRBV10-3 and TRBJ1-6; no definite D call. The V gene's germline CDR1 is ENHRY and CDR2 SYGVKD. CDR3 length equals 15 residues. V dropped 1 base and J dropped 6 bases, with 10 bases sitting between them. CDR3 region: CAISEYTAANSPLHF. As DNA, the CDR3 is TGTGCCATCAGTGAGTACACAGCTGCTAATTCACCCCTCCACTTT.

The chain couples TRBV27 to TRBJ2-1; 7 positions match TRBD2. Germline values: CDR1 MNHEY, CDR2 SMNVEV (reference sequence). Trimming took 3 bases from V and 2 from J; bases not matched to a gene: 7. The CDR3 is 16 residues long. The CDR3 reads CASSFDRGLAYNEQFF. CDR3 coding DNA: TGTGCCAGCAGTTTCGACAGAGGACTAGCCTACAATGAGCAGTTCTTC.

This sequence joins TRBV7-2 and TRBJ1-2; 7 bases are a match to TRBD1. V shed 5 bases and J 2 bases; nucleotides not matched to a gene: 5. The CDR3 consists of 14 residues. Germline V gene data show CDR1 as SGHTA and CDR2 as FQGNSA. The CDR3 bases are TGTGCCAGCAGCGTCCCGACAGGGAACTATGGCTACACCTTC. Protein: CASSVPTGNYGYTF.

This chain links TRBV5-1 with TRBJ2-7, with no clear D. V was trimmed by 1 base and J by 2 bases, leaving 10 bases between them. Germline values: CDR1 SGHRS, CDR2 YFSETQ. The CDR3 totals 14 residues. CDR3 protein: CASSLNSQTYEQYF. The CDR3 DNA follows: TGCGCCAGCAGCTTGAACAGTCAAACCTACGAGCAGTACTTC.

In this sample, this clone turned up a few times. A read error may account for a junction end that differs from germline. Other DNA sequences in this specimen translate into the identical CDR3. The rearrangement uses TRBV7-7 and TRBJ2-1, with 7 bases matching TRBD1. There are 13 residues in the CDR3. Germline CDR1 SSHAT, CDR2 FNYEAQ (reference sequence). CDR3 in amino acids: CASSLDRVNEQFF. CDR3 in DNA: TGTGCTAGCAGCTTAGACAGGGTCAATGAGCAGTTCTTC. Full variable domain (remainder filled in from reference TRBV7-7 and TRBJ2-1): GAGVSQSPRYKVTKRGQDVTLRCDPISSHATLYWYQQALGQGPEFLTYFNYEAQPDKSGLPSDRFSAERPEGSISTLTIQRTEQRDSAMYRCASSLDRVNEQFFGPGTRLTVL.

CDR3 loop: CASSIDRGRQKPQHF. The CDR3 region has the DNA TGTGCCAGTAGTATAGACAGGGGCAGACAGAAGCCCCAGCATTTT. V is TRBV19 and J is TRBJ1-5; perhaps TRBD1 as D (6 bases). The V and J ends lost 0 bases and 8 bases respectively, with 14 bases between them. The CDR3 spans 15 residues. Germline V lookup: CDR1 LNHDA, CDR2 SQIVND (reference sequence).

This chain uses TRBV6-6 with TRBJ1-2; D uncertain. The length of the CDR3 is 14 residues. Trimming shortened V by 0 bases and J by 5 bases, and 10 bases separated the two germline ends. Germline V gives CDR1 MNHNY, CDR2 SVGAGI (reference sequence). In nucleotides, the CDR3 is TGTGCCAGCAGTTACTCCCCAGAGAGTTATGGCTACACCTTC. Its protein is CASSYSPESYGYTF.

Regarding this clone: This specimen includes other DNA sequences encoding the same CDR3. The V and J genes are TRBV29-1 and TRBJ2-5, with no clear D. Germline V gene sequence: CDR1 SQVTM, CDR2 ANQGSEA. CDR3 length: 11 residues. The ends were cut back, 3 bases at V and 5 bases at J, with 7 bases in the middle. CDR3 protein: CSVDRSETQYF. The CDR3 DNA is TGCAGCGTTGACAGGTCTGAGACCCAGTACTTC.

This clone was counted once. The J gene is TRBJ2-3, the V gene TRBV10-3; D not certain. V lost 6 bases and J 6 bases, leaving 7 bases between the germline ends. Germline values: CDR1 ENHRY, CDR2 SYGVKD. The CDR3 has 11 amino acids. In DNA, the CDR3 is TGTGCCATCAGCCCTGGGGATACGCAGTATTTT. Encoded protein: CAISPGDTQYF.

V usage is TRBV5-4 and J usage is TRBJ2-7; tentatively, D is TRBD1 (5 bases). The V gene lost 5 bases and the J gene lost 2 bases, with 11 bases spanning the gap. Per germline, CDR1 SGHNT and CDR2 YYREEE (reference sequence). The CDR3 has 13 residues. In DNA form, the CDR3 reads TGTGCCAGCAGTACCAGGGTGGCCTACGAGCAGTACTTC. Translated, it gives CASSTRVAYEQYF.

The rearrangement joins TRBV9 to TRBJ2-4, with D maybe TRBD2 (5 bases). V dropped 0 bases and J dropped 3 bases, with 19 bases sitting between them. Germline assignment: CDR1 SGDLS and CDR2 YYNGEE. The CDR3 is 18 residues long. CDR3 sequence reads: CASSVGGERRGGKNIQYF. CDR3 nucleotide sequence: TGTGCCAGCAGCGTAGGCGGCGAGCGGCGAGGTGGCAAAAACATTCAGTACTTC.

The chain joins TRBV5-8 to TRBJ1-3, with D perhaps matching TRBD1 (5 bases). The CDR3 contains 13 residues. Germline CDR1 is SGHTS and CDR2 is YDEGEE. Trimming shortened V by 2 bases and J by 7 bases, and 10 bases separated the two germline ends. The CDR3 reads CASSFQGWNTIYF. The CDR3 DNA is TGTGCCAGCAGCTTTCAGGGCTGGAACACCATATATTTT.

The chain's CDR3 is CASSPQGASEKLFF. The CDR3 nucleotides read TGTGCCAGCTCACCCCAGGGGGCCTCGGAAAAACTGTTTTTT. The chain has TRBV18 and TRBJ1-4, with 8 bases fitting TRBD1. There are 14 residues in the CDR3. V shed 3 bases, J shed 8 bases, and the junction held 5 bases outside the gene matches. Germline loops: CDR1 KGHSH, CDR2 LQKENI.

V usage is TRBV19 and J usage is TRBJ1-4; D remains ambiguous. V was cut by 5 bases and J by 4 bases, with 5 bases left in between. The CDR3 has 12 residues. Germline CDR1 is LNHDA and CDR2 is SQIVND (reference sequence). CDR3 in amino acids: CASSRFNEKLFF. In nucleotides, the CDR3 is TGTGCCAGTAGTCGATTTAATGAAAAACTGTTTTTT.

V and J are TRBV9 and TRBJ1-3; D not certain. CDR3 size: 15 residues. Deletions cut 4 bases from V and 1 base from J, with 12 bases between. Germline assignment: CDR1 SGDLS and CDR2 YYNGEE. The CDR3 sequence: CASSNAELSGNTIYF. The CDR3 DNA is TGTGCCAGCAGCAACGCGGAGTTGTCTGGAAACACCATATATTTT. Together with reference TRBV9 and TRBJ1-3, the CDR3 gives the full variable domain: DSGVTQTPKHLITATGQRVTLRCSPRSGDLSVYWYQQSLDQGLQFLIQYYNGEERAKGNILERFSAQQFPDLHSELNLSSLELGDSALYFCASSNAELSGNTIYFGEGSWLTVV.

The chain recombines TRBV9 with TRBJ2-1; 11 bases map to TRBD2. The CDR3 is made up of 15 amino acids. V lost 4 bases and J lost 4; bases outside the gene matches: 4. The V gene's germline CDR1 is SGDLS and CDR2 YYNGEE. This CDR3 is CASSLASGGYNEQFF. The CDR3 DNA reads TGTGCCAGCAGCTTGGCTAGCGGGGGGTACAATGAGCAGTTCTTC.

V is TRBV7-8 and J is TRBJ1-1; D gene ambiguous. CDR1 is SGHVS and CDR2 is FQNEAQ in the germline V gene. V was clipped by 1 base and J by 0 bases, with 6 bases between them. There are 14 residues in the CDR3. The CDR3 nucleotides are TGTGCCAGCAGCTTAGTAACAGTGAACACTGAAGCTTTCTTT. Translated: CASSLVTVNTEAFF.

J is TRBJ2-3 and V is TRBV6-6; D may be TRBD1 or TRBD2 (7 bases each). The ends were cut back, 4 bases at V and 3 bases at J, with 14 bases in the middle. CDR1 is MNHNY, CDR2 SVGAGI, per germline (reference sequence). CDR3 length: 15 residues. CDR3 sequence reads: CASSWGGGMTDTQYF. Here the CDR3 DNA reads TGTGCCAGCAGTTGGGGAGGGGGCATGACAGATACGCAGTATTTT.

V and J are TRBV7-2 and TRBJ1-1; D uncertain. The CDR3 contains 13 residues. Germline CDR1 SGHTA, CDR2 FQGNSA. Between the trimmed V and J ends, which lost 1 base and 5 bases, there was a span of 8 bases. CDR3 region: CASSLGIRTEAFF. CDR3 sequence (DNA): TGTGCCAGCAGCTTAGGTATTAGGACTGAAGCTTTCTTT.

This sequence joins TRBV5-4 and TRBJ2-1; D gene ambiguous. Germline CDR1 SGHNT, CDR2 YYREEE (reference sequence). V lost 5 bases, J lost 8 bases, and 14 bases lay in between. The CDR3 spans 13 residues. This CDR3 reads CASSQPHRDEQFF. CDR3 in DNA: TGTGCCAGCAGTCAGCCCCACCGAGATGAGCAGTTCTTC.

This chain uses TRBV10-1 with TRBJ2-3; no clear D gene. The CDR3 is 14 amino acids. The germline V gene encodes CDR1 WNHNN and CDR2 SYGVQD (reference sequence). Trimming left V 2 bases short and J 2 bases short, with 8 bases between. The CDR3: CASSEGPTTDTQYF. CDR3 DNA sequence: TGCGCCAGCAGTGAGGGACCTACCACAGATACGCAGTATTTT.

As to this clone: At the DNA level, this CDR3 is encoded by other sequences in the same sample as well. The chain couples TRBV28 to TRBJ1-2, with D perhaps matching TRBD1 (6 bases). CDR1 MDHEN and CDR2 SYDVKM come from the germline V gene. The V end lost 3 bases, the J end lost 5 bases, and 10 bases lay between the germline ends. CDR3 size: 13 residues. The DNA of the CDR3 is TGTGCCAGCAGTTTGGGGGGGCCTTATGGCTACACCTTC. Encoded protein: CASSLGGPYGYTF.

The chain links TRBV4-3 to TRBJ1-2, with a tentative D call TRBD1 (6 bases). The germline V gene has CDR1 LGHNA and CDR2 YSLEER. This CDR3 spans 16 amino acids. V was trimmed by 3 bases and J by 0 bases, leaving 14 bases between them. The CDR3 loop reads CASSHGTGAANYGYTF. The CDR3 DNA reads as TGCGCCAGCAGCCACGGGACGGGGGCAGCTAACTATGGCTACACCTTC.

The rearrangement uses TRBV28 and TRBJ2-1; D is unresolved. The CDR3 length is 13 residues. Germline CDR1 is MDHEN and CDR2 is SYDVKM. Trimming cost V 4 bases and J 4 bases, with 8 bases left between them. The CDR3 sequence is CASSSGHYNEQFF. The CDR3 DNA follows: TGTGCCAGCAGTTCCGGGCATTACAATGAGCAGTTCTTC.

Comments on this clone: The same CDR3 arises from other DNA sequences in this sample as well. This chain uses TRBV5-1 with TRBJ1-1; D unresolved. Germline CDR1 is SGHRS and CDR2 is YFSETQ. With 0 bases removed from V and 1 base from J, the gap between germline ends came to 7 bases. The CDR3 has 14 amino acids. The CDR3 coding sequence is TGCGCCAGCAGCTTGGCCGCGGGGAACACTGAAGCTTTCTTT. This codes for CASSLAAGNTEAFF.